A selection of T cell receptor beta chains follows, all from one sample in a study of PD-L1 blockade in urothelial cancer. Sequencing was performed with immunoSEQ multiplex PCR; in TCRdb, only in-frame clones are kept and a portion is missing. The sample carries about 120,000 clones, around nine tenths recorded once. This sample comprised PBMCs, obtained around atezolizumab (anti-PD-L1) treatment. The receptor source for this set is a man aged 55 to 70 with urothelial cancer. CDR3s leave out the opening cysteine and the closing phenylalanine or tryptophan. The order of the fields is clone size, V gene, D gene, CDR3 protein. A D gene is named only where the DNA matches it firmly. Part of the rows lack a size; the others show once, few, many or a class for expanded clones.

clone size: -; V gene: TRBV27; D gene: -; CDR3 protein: ASGRNTEAF
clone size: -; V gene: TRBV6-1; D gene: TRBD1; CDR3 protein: ASSSGTGTYEQY
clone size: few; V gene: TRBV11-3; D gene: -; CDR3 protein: ASSITGLSNYGYT
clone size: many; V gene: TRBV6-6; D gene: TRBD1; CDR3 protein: ATFQGAWNQPQH
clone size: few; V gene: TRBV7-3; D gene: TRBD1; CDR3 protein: ASSLTGGRTEAF
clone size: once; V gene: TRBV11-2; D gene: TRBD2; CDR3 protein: ASSTGLAGPHEQY
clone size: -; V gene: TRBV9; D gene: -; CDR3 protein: ASSVGGEDGSYT
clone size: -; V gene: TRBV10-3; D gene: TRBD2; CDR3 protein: AITRTSGLQDTQY
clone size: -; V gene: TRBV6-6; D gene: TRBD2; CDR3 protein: ASSYGAGGPYEQY
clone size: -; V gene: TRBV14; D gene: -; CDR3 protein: ASSQEWAVEGDTIY
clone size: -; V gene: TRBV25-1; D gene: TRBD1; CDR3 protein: ASSAAGGGQPQH
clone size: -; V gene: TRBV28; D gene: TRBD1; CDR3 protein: ASSFFWTGNTGELF
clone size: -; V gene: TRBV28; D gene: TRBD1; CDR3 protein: ASRDQGVVRNTIY
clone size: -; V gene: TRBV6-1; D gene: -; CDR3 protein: ASEQALNYGYT
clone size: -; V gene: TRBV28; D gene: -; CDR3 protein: ASTPGGREEKLF
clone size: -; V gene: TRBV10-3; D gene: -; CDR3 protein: AIRDDRTNEQF
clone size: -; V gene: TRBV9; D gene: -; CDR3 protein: ASSVIGRDPYNEQF
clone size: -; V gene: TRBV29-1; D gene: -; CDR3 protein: SVDTGKLF
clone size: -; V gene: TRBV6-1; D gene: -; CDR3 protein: ASSATGESYEQY
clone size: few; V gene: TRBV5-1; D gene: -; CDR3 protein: ASSLQVRTENTEAF
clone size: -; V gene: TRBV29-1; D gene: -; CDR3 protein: SVGLRADTQY
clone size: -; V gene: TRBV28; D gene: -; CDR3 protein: ASSMPDYGYT
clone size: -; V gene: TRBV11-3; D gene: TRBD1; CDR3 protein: ASSPWVTGGRDEQY
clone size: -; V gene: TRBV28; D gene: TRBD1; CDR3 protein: ASRPGDRGSYNEQF
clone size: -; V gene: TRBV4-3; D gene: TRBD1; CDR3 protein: ASSQSGTGTYEQY
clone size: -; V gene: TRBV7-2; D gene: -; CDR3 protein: ASSLHNNQPQH
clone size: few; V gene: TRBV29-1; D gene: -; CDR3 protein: SVDPAASYGYT
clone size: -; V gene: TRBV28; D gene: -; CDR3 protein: ASSFIGPQADTQY
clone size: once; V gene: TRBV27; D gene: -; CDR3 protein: ASSPTQVMNTEAF
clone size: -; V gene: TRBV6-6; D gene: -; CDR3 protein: ASRDTANYGYT
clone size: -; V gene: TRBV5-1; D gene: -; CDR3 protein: ASKVGADTQY
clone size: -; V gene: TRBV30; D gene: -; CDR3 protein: AWSVFRGAGGYT
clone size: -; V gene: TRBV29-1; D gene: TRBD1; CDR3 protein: SVTQGLGTGELF
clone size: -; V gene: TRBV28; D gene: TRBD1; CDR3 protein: ASSLVGQGLTYEQY
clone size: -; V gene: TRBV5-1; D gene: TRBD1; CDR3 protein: ASSLSGQVTEAF
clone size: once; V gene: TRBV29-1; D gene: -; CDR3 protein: SVEKSGPDTQY
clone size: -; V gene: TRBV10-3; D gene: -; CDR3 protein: ATAPEPSYEQY
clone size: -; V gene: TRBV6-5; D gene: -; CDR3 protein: ASSRDGNQPQH
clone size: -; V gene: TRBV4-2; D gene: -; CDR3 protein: ASSQETVFSGNTIY
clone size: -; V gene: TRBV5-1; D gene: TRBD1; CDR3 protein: ASRGQSMNTEAF